What follows are 6 T cell receptor beta chains derived from one specimen sequenced in a study of spatial heterogeneity in lung cancer. Each CDR3 protein is one row after TCRdb ran MiXCR on the 5' RACE reads. The sample shows about 120,000 distinct CDR3 sequences, 9% to 15% of them seen only once. Described time point: blood at routine non-recurrence follow-up after resection. The study sequenced unsorted whole RNA from tumor, nontumor lung or frozen PBMC. Here the sequenced sample was PBMCs, taken at follow-up. The source of these receptors is a male donor with early-stage non-small cell lung cancer.

CDR3 loop: CASSYSDGRCYEQYF. CDR3 DNA: TGTGCCAGCAGTTACTCAGACGGCCGCTGCTACGAGCAGTACTTC. The V call is TRBV6-5, the J call TRBJ2-7, with D unresolved. V lost 0 bases and J 3 bases, leaving 12 bases between the germline ends. Germline V gene sequence: CDR1 MNHEY, CDR2 SVGAGI. The CDR3 is 15 amino acids.

Ten or more counts support this clonotype. The chain uses TRBV6-5 and TRBJ1-6, with D uncertain. The V end was cut by 6 bases, the J end by 7 bases, with 7 bases between. CDR1 and CDR2 (germline): MNHEY, SVGAGI. CDR3 length equals 12 residues. In nucleotides, the CDR3 is TGTGCCAGCAGAATGAAGAATTCACCCCTCCACTTT. Its translation: CASRMKNSPLHF.

This rearrangement joins TRBV7-2 to TRBJ2-7, with TRBD1 matching 7 bases. The CDR3 is made up of 15 amino acids. Trimming at V came to 4 bases and at J to 1 base, leaving 7 bases not matched to a gene. Germline V gene sequence: CDR1 SGHTA, CDR2 FQGNSA. The CDR3 bases are TGTGCCAGCAGCTGGGGACAGCTATATTCCTACGAGCAGTACTTC. Residues: CASSWGQLYSYEQYF.

This rearrangement joins TRBV7-8 to TRBJ2-1; TRBD2 is a possible D gene (6 bases). The germline V gene encodes CDR1 SGHVS and CDR2 FQNEAQ. Trimming removed 2 bases from V and 4 bases from J, with 15 bases in between. This CDR3 is built from 16 residues. Here the CDR3 DNA reads TGTGCCAGCAGCTTATTACGCGGCGGGAATTACAATGAGCAGTTCTTC. Its protein product is CASSLLRGGNYNEQFF.

The table lists this clonotype with many counts. The rearrangement joins TRBV11-1 to TRBJ2-7, with 7 positions matching TRBD1. From germline, CDR1 is SGHAT and CDR2 FQDESV (reference sequence). Trimming at V came to 5 bases and at J to 0 bases, leaving 4 bases not matched to a gene. This CDR3 spans 14 amino acids. CDR3 in amino acids: CASSPYRGSYEQYF. For the CDR3, the DNA is TGTGCCAGCAGCCCATACAGGGGCTCCTACGAGCAGTACTTC.

In its sample, this clonotype was seen a few times. The chain is built from TRBV20-1 and TRBJ2-1; no clear D. This CDR3 has 13 residues. V lost 3 bases to trimming and J lost 5 bases, with 11 bases between them. In germline, CDR1 is DFQATT, CDR2 SNEGSKA (reference sequence). CDR3 sequence (DNA): TGCAGTGCTAGGAGCCCACTAAACAATGAGCAGTTCTTC. Protein sequence: CSARSPLNNEQFF.